This TCR beta chain was found in a study of blood T cell repertoires in COVID-19. Study overall: From the United States, Italy and Spain came samples of acute and convalescent COVID-19.

This CDR3 has 15 residues. The germline V gene encodes CDR1 MNHEY and CDR2 SVGAGI. V lost 6 bases to trimming and J lost 5 bases, with 20 bases between them. Per the original data handling: Scientists estimated how many nucleated cells there were by amplifying reference gene primers. Profiling relied on immunoSEQ multiplex PCR, and the TCRdb table lists in-frame clones only, not all of them. V and J calls and clone size follow that table, whereas D and trimming were derived from the DNA. Of approximately 220,000 clones listed, roughly 80% are singletons. Allocation to cohorts depended on clinical history reported by the participants.

The sequenced material came from PBMCs or T cells enriched from blood (not recorded which). This rearrangement joins TRBV6-5 to TRBJ2-7, with D possibly matching TRBD1 (5 bases). The TCR sequence derives from a woman aged 40 to 50 who had been exposed to COVID-19. The CDR3 spells CASRARAATVDEQYF. The CDR3 DNA sequence: TGTGCCAGCAGGGCGCGTGCCGCGACAGTGGACGAGCAGTACTTC.